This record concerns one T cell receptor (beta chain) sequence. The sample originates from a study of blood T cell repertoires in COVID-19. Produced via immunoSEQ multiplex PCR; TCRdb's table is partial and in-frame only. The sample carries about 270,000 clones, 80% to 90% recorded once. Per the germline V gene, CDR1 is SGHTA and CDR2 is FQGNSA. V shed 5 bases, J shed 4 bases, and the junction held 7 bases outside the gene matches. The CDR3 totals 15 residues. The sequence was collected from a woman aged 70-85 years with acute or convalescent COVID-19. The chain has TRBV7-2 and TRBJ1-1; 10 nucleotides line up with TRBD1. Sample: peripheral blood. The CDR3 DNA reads TGTGCCAGCAGCCCCCAGACAGGGGGCGGCACTGAAGCTTTCTTT. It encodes CASSPQTGGGTEAFF.